Each of the 23 T cell receptor beta chains below was sequenced from the same sample in a study of CD8+ T cells in alopecia areata. Pooled cells of cutaneous lymph node origin were sorted on CD4, CD8alpha, NKG2D, NKG2ACE and other markers. RNA extraction was followed by reverse transcription into cDNA, which acted as the sequencing template. This table comes from immunoSEQ multiplex PCR, and its TCRdb copy is limited to in-frame clones, with some not included. The table lists over 250,000 clones, no singletons, with 0.9% to 1.5% in the top ten. The sequenced sample consisted of CD4+ T cells sorted from a lymph node. The receptors were sampled from a C3H/HeJ mouse with alopecia areata. MHC haplotype of the strain: H2-k.

Concerning this clone: Germline and genes here are mouse. The CDR3 is cut off 4 residues early in the read; its end comes from the germline J gene. The chain recombines TRBV5 with TRBJ2-7; TRBD1 might be the D (6 bases). CDR3 length: 15 amino acids. Germline V lookup: CDR1 LGHNA, CDR2 YNLKQL (reference sequence). Deletions cut 2 bases from V and 0 bases from J, with 11 bases between. The CDR3 loop is CASSQTGTISYEQYF. The sequenced part of the CDR3 DNA is TGTGCCAGCAGCCAAACCGGGACAATCTCCTAT.

Regarding this clone: Gene names follow the mouse nomenclature. The CDR3 is cut off 4 residues early in the read; its end comes from the germline J gene. This chain uses TRBV13-1 with TRBJ2-3, with 8 nucleotides matching TRBD2. V was clipped by 2 bases and J by 2 bases; unmatched bases: 4. The germline V gene has CDR1 NSHNY and CDR2 SYGAGN. CDR3 length: 15 residues. CDR3 protein: CASSEGGAVAETLYF. The DNA read from the CDR3 is TGTGCCAGCAGTGAGGGGGGGGCTGTTGCAGAA.

There are many counts of this clone. Germline and genes here are mouse. The sequenced fragment ends 4 residues before the CDR3 boundary, so the rest is inferred from the germline J gene. At the DNA level, this CDR3 is encoded by other sequences in the same sample as well. The chain links TRBV5 to TRBJ1-2, with a tentative D call TRBD1 (6 bases). Per the germline V gene, CDR1 is LGHNA and CDR2 is YNLKQL (reference sequence). V gave up 0 bases and J gave up 0 bases, with 8 bases separating them. The CDR3 consists of 15 residues. CDR3 in amino acids: CASSQEGTTNSDYTF. The sequenced part of the CDR3 DNA is TGTGCCAGCAGCCAAGAAGGGACAACAAACTCC.

This clone was picked up a small number of times. Gene names are the mouse ones. The CDR3 end is not reached by the read, which stops 4 residues before it; the germline J gene fills it in. V and J are TRBV13-1 and TRBJ2-5, with 7 bases matching TRBD1. Germline trimming cut 1 base from V and 2 bases from J; bases unmatched to any gene: 1. Per the germline V gene, CDR1 is NSHNY and CDR2 is SYGAGN. This CDR3 contains 14 residues. The part of the CDR3 DNA that was read is TGTGCCAGCAGTGATCAGGGGGTCCAAGAC. Translation: CASSDQGVQD. The entire CDR3 protein is CASSDQGVQDTQYF.

There are a few counts of this clone. Genes and germline are mouse. The CDR3 end falls 4 residues outside the read, so it is completed with the germline J gene. The rearrangement links TRBV17 to TRBJ2-2, with 8 nucleotides matching TRBD2. The CDR3 totals 17 residues. Germline V gives CDR1 MNHDT, CDR2 YYDKIL. J lost 0 bases, V lost 1 base, and 4 bases had no gene match. CDR3 amino acids: CASSRAGLEANTGQLYF. The CDR3 bases that were read are TGTGCTAGCAGTAGAGCGGGACTGGAGGCAAACACCGGG.

On this clone itself: Genes here carry mouse names. The CDR3 end is not reached by the read, which stops 4 residues before it; the germline J gene fills it in. The chain carries TRBV5 and TRBJ2-2; 7 bases are a match to TRBD2. J lost 2 bases, V lost 2 bases, and 2 bases had no gene match. Germline CDR1 and CDR2: LGHNA and YNLKQL (reference sequence). This CDR3 contains 15 residues. The CDR3 sequence: CASSQQTGNTGQLYF. The CDR3 bases that were read are TGTGCCAGCAGCCAACAGACTGGGAACACCGGG.

This clone came up many times. Mouse germline and gene names are used. The CDR3 end is not reached by the read, which stops 4 residues before it; the germline J gene fills it in. The rearrangement uses TRBV13-1 and TRBJ1-2, with D tentatively TRBD1 (6 bases). This CDR3 has 15 residues. V was shortened by 2 bases and J by 4 bases, with 15 bases between the two germline ends. Germline V gene lookup returns CDR1 NSHNY and CDR2 SYGAGN. CDR3 sequence reads: CASSDSRDKISDYTF. The covered CDR3 bases are TGTGCCAGCAGTGACTCCCGGGACAAAATCTCC.

There are a few counts of this clone. The germline and genes are mouse ones. The CDR3 end lies 4 residues beyond the end of the read and is filled in from the germline J gene. The rearrangement joins TRBV19 to TRBJ1-1; no clear D. CDR3 length equals 12 residues. The V end was cut by 6 bases, the J end by 0 bases, with 6 bases between. The germline gives CDR1 FNHDT, CDR2 SITEND (reference sequence). CDR3 in amino acids: CASTIANTEVFF. CDR3 DNA, as far as it was read: TGTGCCAGCACCATCGCAAACACA.

The table lists this clone with a few counts. The germline and genes are mouse ones. The CDR3 end lies 4 residues beyond the end of the read and is filled in from the germline J gene. V gene TRBV12-1 combines with J gene TRBJ1-2; D perhaps matches TRBD1 (6 bases). Germline CDR1 reads SGHSN; CDR2 reads HYEKVE. This CDR3 region has 12 residues. Trimming took off 4 bases at V and 4 bases at J, with 9 bases between the two ends. This chain's CDR3 is CASSQDSSDYTF. The part of the CDR3 DNA that was read is TGTGCCAGCTCCCAGGACAGCTCC.

Regarding this clone: Gene names are mouse gene names. The read finishes 4 residues shy of the CDR3 end, and the germline J gene is used to complete it. The chain uses TRBV14 and TRBJ2-3; TRBD1 is a possible D gene (5 bases). The CDR3 totals 12 residues. V lost 5 bases and J 4 bases, leaving 8 bases between the germline ends. The germline V gene encodes CDR1 SGHDT and CDR2 FRDEAV. The CDR3 loop is CASRSGSETLYF. The part of the CDR3 DNA that was read is TGTGCCAGCAGGTCAGGGTCAGAA.

This clone was observed a handful of times. The gene names here belong to mouse. The read gets to within 4 residues of the CDR3 end, and the germline J gene fills in the rest. The sample contains more than one DNA sequence encoding this CDR3. The rearrangement links TRBV1 to TRBJ2-5, with 7 bases identical to TRBD2. CDR3 length equals 15 residues. CDR1 is NSQYPW and CDR2 is LRSPGD in the germline V gene (reference sequence). Unmatched junction bases numbered 6, after V lost 3 bases and J lost 3 bases. Incomplete CDR3 DNA: TGCACCTGCAGTGCTGACCCGGGGGGGCAAGAC. Translating it yields CTCSADPGGQD. The full CDR3 is CTCSADPGGQDTQYF.

Of note for this clone: The genes are named according to mouse. The read terminates 3 residues before the CDR3 end, so the remaining end is supplied by the germline J gene. The gene calls are TRBV13-3 and TRBJ1-6; 7 bases are a match to TRBD1. TRBJ1-6 qualifies as an ORF whose function is uncertain. V lost 5 bases to trimming and J lost 7 bases; unmatched junction nucleotides: 6. Per germline, CDR1 NNHDY and CDR2 SYVADS. There are 14 residues in the CDR3. CDR3 DNA, as far as it was read: TGTGCCAGCAGGCCTCAGGGGGGAAATTCGCCC. As protein: CASRPQGGNSP. The whole CDR3 protein reads CASRPQGGNSPLYF.

This clone was counted between two and nine times. All gene names here are mouse names. Read data end 4 residues before the CDR3 end; the end is taken from the germline J gene. The V call is TRBV13-2, the J call TRBJ2-1, with D unresolved. The germline CDR1 and CDR2 sequences are NNHNN and SYGAGS (reference sequence). The CDR3 runs 14 residues. V gave up 0 bases and J gave up 2 bases, with 6 bases separating them. The CDR3 here is CASGDAGYYAEQFF. CDR3 DNA (partial): TGTGCCAGCGGTGATGCAGGCTACTATGCT.

This clone was detected only a few times. The gene symbols are mouse symbols. Read sequence stops 4 residues before the CDR3 end, and the germline J gene provides the missing end. The gene calls are TRBV31 and TRBJ2-4; TRBD1 agrees at 9 bases. The CDR3 length is 15 residues. After removal of 1 base from V and 3 bases from J, the junction contained 5 bases not matched to a gene. CDR1 and CDR2 (germline): GKSSPN, SITVG. Partial CDR3 DNA: TGTGCCTGGAGTCAGGACAGGGGATTCCAAAAC. Its translation is CAWSQDRGFQN. The entire CDR3 sequence reads CAWSQDRGFQNTLYF.

This clone was observed a few times. Gene names follow the mouse nomenclature. The CDR3 end is not reached by the read, which stops 4 residues before it; the germline J gene fills it in. The chain combines TRBV19 with TRBJ2-7; the D is unclear. The CDR3 loop spans 14 amino acids. V was trimmed by 2 bases and J by 2 bases, leaving 11 bases between them. In germline, CDR1 is FNHDT, CDR2 SITEND (reference sequence). The CDR3 loop is CASSIQKQTYEQYF. CDR3 bases read: TGTGCCAGCAGTATCCAAAAACAAACCTAT.

This clone has a handful of counts. Gene names denote mouse genes. The CDR3 end is not reached by the read, which stops 4 residues before it; the germline J gene fills it in. This rearrangement joins TRBV14 to TRBJ2-5; a weak D match, TRBD1 (6 bases). Germline V CDR1 and CDR2: SGHDT, FRDEAV. CDR3 length: 15 amino acids. The CDR3 DNA, read in part, is TGTGCCAGCAGTTTCAGGGCGGGACAAAAAGAC. Translating gives CASSFRAGQKD. The full CDR3 sequence reads CASSFRAGQKDTQYF.

About this clone itself: Genes and germline are mouse. The read finishes 4 residues shy of the CDR3 end, and the germline J gene is used to complete it. The same CDR3 is also encoded by other DNA sequences in this sample. This chain links TRBV1 with TRBJ2-3; 7 nucleotides match TRBD1. The V gene's germline CDR1 is NSQYPW and CDR2 LRSPGD (reference sequence). This CDR3 contains 16 residues. Losses at the gene ends were 0 bases for V and 0 bases for J; bases not matched to a gene: 3. CDR3 bases read: TGCACCTGCAGTGCAGATCGACAGGGAAGTGCAGAA. Protein: CTCSADRQGSAE. The entire CDR3 reads CTCSADRQGSAETLYF.

In regard to this clone: The listed genes are named as in mouse. The read stops 4 residues short of the end of the CDR3; the missing end is completed from the germline J gene. The J gene is TRBJ2-1, the V gene TRBV31; 9 nucleotides agree with TRBD1. After removal of 0 bases from V and 6 bases from J, the junction contained 3 bases not matched to a gene. This CDR3 contains 14 residues. Germline lookup yields CDR1 GKSSPN and CDR2 SITVG. The CDR3 region is CAWSLGTGFAEQFF. The sequenced CDR3 bases are TGTGCCTGGAGTCTCGGGACAGGGTTTGCT.

This clone has ten or more counts. Gene names are the mouse ones. The read is 4 residues too short to cover the CDR3 end, so that end is filled in from the germline J gene. The same CDR3 can be traced to other DNA sequences in this sample. The rearrangement joins TRBV13-1 to TRBJ1-2; D might be TRBD1 (5 bases). V was pared by 3 bases and J by 0 bases, with 6 bases between. Germline values: CDR1 NSHNY, CDR2 SYGAGN. This CDR3 spans 13 amino acids. This CDR3 reads CASSVGANSDYTF. CDR3 bases read: TGTGCCAGCAGTGTAGGGGCAAACTCC.

To note about this clone: The genes are named according to mouse. The read ends 4 residues shy of where the CDR3 ends; the end is completed using the germline J gene. Other DNA sequences within the sample encode an identical CDR3. The gene calls are TRBV14 and TRBJ2-1, with D perhaps TRBD1 (6 bases). The V gene lost 4 bases and the J gene lost 0 bases, with 11 bases spanning the gap. This CDR3 has 15 amino acids. Germline CDR1 SGHDT, CDR2 FRDEAV. CDR3 DNA, as far as it was read: TGTGCCAGCAGTACCGGGACAAATAACTATGCT. This sequence encodes CASSTGTNNYA. The whole CDR3 region reads CASSTGTNNYAEQFF. Combining the CDR3 with reference TRBV14 and TRBJ2-1 gives the whole variable domain EAGVTQSPRYAVLQEGQAVSFWCDPISGHDTLYWYQQPRDQGPQLLVYFRDEAVIDNSQLPSDRFSAVRPKGTNSTLKIQSAKQGDTATYLCASSTGTNNYAEQFFGPGTRLTVL.

This clone has a handful of counts. Germline and genes: mouse. The CDR3 end lies 4 residues beyond the end of the read and is filled in from the germline J gene. The gene calls are TRBV2 and TRBJ2-1, with 9 bases matching TRBD2. Per the germline V gene, CDR1 is LGHNA and CDR2 is YSYQKL. The CDR3 extends over 15 amino acids. J lost 4 bases, V lost 2 bases, and 3 bases had no gene match. The CDR3 bases that were read are TGTGCCAGCAGCCAAATGGACTGGGGATATGCT. Translated: CASSQMDWGYA. The whole CDR3 is CASSQMDWGYAEQFF.

This clone was seen more than once but under ten times. Mouse gene names apply. The sequenced fragment ends 4 residues before the CDR3 boundary, so the rest is inferred from the germline J gene. This chain links TRBV5 with TRBJ1-1; 12 nucleotides agree with TRBD1. Trimming cost V 8 bases and J 4 bases; bases outside gene matches: 2. Germline V lookup: CDR1 LGHNA, CDR2 YNLKQL (reference sequence). The CDR3 contains 13 residues. The CDR3 loop is CASGTGGGTEVFF. The CDR3 DNA, read in part, is TGTGCCAGCGGGACAGGGGGCGGCACA.

This clone appeared a few times. Mouse gene names and germline throughout. The CDR3 end falls 4 residues outside the read, so it is completed with the germline J gene. J is TRBJ2-1 and V is TRBV17, with D perhaps TRBD2 (6 bases). The CDR3 covers 15 residues. Per germline, CDR1 MNHDT and CDR2 YYDKIL. CDR3 DNA (partial): TGTGCTAGCAGTAGAGATCTCTGGGGTCGGGCT. Translated: CASSRDLWGRA. The entire CDR3 is CASSRDLWGRAEQFF.